Listed below are T cell receptor beta chains from one sample, sequenced in a study of OX40 agonist ivuxolimab in advanced cancers. This table comes from immunoSEQ multiplex PCR, and its TCRdb copy is limited to in-frame clones, with some not included. Of around 110,000 clones in the sample, approximately 92% were seen once. The specimen comprised CD4+ or CD8+ T cells sorted from blood, sampled in a trial of the OX40 agonist ivuxolimab. These receptors were obtained from an adult with an advanced solid tumor such as melanoma, head and neck, liver or kidney cancer. Both conserved end residues are part of each CDR3. Some rows have no size entry. The others give once, few or many, or a class for an expanded clone.

NA | TRBV7-9 | CASSDQSVGSPLHF
NA | TRBV6-6 | CASSYPRFETQYF
NA | TRBV10-3 | CATCPRMGGELFF
NA | TRBV5-1 | CASGPGQAVTEAFF
once | TRBV28 | CASRVAVYNEQFF
NA | TRBV20-1 | CSAKGLGGAFF
NA | TRBV5-5 | CASSLGAANEQYF
NA | TRBV19 | CASSIRRAEQFF
NA | TRBV2 | CASSENTRDVIYGYTF
NA | TRBV5-1 | CASSAGTGNTGELLF
NA | TRBV6-6 | CASRATGGTNYGYTF
NA | TRBV9 | CASSPGQSTGPQHF
NA | TRBV7-9 | CASSLGGVSEQYF
NA | TRBV19 | CASNLGGPNTGELFF
NA | TRBV14 | CASSQDLAGANTDTQYF
NA | TRBV5-1 | CASSPGGQTKNIQYF
NA | TRBV2 | CASSDRRLAYEQYF
NA | TRBV18 | CASSIQLGANVLTF
once | TRBV15 | CATKKQGWDETQYF
NA | TRBV6-5 | CASSYGAGAGGNTIYF
NA | TRBV6-5 | CASREPGTGAGYTF
NA | TRBV7-3 | CASSSTPAGTGSDEQFF
NA | TRBV4-1 | CASSQVAGEAGYTF
NA | TRBV18 | CASSPRGEETQYF
NA | TRBV6-6 | CASSYSRDVQKLFF
NA | TRBV6-5 | CASSYSTRNGNTEAFF
once | TRBV2 | CASSLQHSGNTIYF
NA | TRBV7-2 | CASSLLGLLGYEQYF
NA | TRBV18 | CASSPYSYEQYF
NA | TRBV7-2 | CASSPNTGTRSYNEQFF
NA | TRBV29-1 | CSVDKTGSDTQYF
NA | TRBV19 | CATGQGPGYTF
NA | TRBV5-1 | CASSSTLAQAYEQYF